This T cell receptor beta chain was recovered during a study of T cell responses to AZD1222 COVID-19 vaccine. The data were produced by immunoSEQ multiplex PCR, yet TCRdb's version contains in-frame clones alone and is incomplete. Here the sample spans about 110,000 clones, just under 95% being singletons. As regards this clone: Its antigen is unknown.

Broader study findings: Donors were chiefly white British, with a greater number of females, and clonal diversity was perhaps underestimated. Regions left unmutated in variants are reportedly the target of nearly half of spike-specific TCRs. With two AZD1222 doses given, Spike-specific TCR breadth and depth both rose.

The CDR3 extends over 15 amino acids. Trimming removed 5 bases from V and 6 bases from J; junction bases left unmatched: 7. The V gene's germline CDR1 is SGHTA and CDR2 FQGNSA. Second-dose recipients at about 4 or about 12 weeks were treated as one pooled group. J is TRBJ2-1 and V is TRBV7-2; 10 bases agree with TRBD2. Sample: peripheral blood, taken 28 days after the second AZD1222 dose. The sequence was obtained from an adult who received the AZD1222 COVID-19 vaccine. The DNA for the CDR3 is TGTGCCAGCAGCCCAACAGCGGGGGGGCGCAATGAGCAGTTCTTC. Protein sequence: CASSPTAGGRNEQFF.